This T cell receptor (beta chain) is from a study of blood T cell repertoires in COVID-19. Turning to the study itself: PBMCs, B-cell-depleted T cells, or T cells were the source of the cDNA or gDNA that made up the material.

V lost 5 bases to trimming and J lost 4 bases; unmatched junction nucleotides: 5. Per germline, CDR1 SGHNT and CDR2 YENEEA. The CDR3 totals 15 residues. Here immunoSEQ multiplex PCR was the method, and the copy in TCRdb shows in-frame clones only, minus some. The sample includes 40,000 to 60,000 clones, 70% to 85% of them seen just once. This chain connects TRBV11-3 to TRBJ2-6; 7 bases are a match to TRBD1. The specimen sequenced was peripheral blood. This sequence was found in a human donor in a cohort sampled during active COVID-19. In DNA form, the CDR3 reads TGTGCCAGCAGCCCGGGACAGCGAGGGGCCAACGTCCTGACTTTC. Translating gives CASSPGQRGANVLTF.